Listed below are T cell receptor beta chains from one sample, sequenced in a study of a mutant IDH1 vaccine in newly diagnosed glioma. The method was immunoSEQ multiplex PCR; TCRdb's version includes in-frame clones alone and lacks a portion of them. The table shows tens of thousands of clones, with about four fifths occurring only once. Sequenced material: PBMCs, taken from a glioma patient treated with radiotherapy, temozolomide or both. The receptors were sampled from a man younger than 45 with glioma. CDR3s leave out the opening cysteine and the closing phenylalanine or tryptophan. Fields, in order: J gene, D gene, V gene, clone size, CDR3 protein. The D gene is left open where the match is weak. Expanded clones are given a class, and other clones once, few, many or no size at all.

j_gene: TRBJ1-1; d_gene: TRBD1; v_gene: TRBV25-1; abundance: NA; CDR3aa: ASSASQGKAF
j_gene: TRBJ2-6; d_gene: TRBD1; v_gene: TRBV30; abundance: NA; CDR3aa: AWSVRPRGRGRANVLT
j_gene: TRBJ2-1; d_gene: NA; v_gene: TRBV7-9; abundance: NA; CDR3aa: ASSSQTGNYNEQF
j_gene: TRBJ2-5; d_gene: NA; v_gene: TRBV9; abundance: NA; CDR3aa: ASSVEPGFPETQY
j_gene: TRBJ2-5; d_gene: TRBD2; v_gene: TRBV19; abundance: NA; CDR3aa: ASSATRTSGAETQY
j_gene: TRBJ2-6; d_gene: NA; v_gene: TRBV14; abundance: NA; CDR3aa: ASSPGSWFKRAGANVLT
j_gene: TRBJ2-2; d_gene: NA; v_gene: TRBV6-1; abundance: NA; CDR3aa: ASSEEGWAGSTGELF
j_gene: TRBJ1-5; d_gene: NA; v_gene: TRBV27; abundance: NA; CDR3aa: ASSLSLYLQPQH
j_gene: TRBJ1-4; d_gene: NA; v_gene: TRBV5-4; abundance: NA; CDR3aa: ASSWGEGAALRMNEKLF
j_gene: TRBJ2-7; d_gene: TRBD2; v_gene: TRBV4-1; abundance: NA; CDR3aa: ASSQDWRGDYYEQY
j_gene: TRBJ1-1; d_gene: TRBD1; v_gene: TRBV5-1; abundance: NA; CDR3aa: ASSIDRVNTEAF
j_gene: TRBJ2-5; d_gene: NA; v_gene: TRBV6-5; abundance: NA; CDR3aa: ASSPERGLGETQY
j_gene: TRBJ1-2; d_gene: NA; v_gene: TRBV30; abundance: once; CDR3aa: AWSSLGGYDYGYT
j_gene: TRBJ1-1; d_gene: NA; v_gene: TRBV11-2; abundance: NA; CDR3aa: ASSLRQNTEAF
j_gene: TRBJ2-1; d_gene: NA; v_gene: TRBV19; abundance: NA; CDR3aa: ASSITRGSGEQF
j_gene: TRBJ2-7; d_gene: NA; v_gene: TRBV2; abundance: NA; CDR3aa: ASRDPNAHEQY
j_gene: TRBJ1-1; d_gene: NA; v_gene: TRBV2; abundance: NA; CDR3aa: ASSVGGDTNTEAF
j_gene: TRBJ2-3; d_gene: TRBD2; v_gene: TRBV4-1; abundance: NA; CDR3aa: ASSQDGTGGPVDTQY
j_gene: TRBJ1-5; d_gene: TRBD1; v_gene: TRBV27; abundance: once; CDR3aa: ASSQGASNQPQH
j_gene: TRBJ1-1; d_gene: NA; v_gene: TRBV14; abundance: medium-sized; CDR3aa: ASSQAPRGTEAF
j_gene: TRBJ1-2; d_gene: NA; v_gene: TRBV9; abundance: few; CDR3aa: ASSSDWGRHLYGYT
j_gene: TRBJ1-1; d_gene: NA; v_gene: TRBV9; abundance: NA; CDR3aa: ASSVTWATEAF
j_gene: TRBJ1-6; d_gene: NA; v_gene: TRBV2; abundance: few; CDR3aa: ASSRGMASPLH
j_gene: TRBJ2-6; d_gene: NA; v_gene: TRBV30; abundance: NA; CDR3aa: ALDSASGANVLT
j_gene: TRBJ2-3; d_gene: NA; v_gene: TRBV20-1; abundance: NA; CDR3aa: SAAGRDTQY
j_gene: TRBJ2-5; d_gene: NA; v_gene: TRBV7-9; abundance: NA; CDR3aa: ASSFRALQETQY
j_gene: TRBJ2-3; d_gene: TRBD2; v_gene: TRBV7-9; abundance: NA; CDR3aa: ASSSRTSGRTDTQY
j_gene: TRBJ2-7; d_gene: TRBD1; v_gene: TRBV7-6; abundance: NA; CDR3aa: ASSSPGTAAYEQY
j_gene: TRBJ2-7; d_gene: TRBD2; v_gene: TRBV29-1; abundance: NA; CDR3aa: SVGGLDYEQY
j_gene: TRBJ2-3; d_gene: NA; v_gene: TRBV5-1; abundance: NA; CDR3aa: ASSSQGPSTDTQY
j_gene: TRBJ2-1; d_gene: NA; v_gene: TRBV11-2; abundance: NA; CDR3aa: ASSLVRLYNEQF
j_gene: TRBJ1-1; d_gene: NA; v_gene: TRBV9; abundance: NA; CDR3aa: ASSVGVRGYTEAF
j_gene: TRBJ2-5; d_gene: TRBD2; v_gene: TRBV9; abundance: NA; CDR3aa: ASSASGGQETQY
j_gene: TRBJ1-1; d_gene: NA; v_gene: TRBV7-9; abundance: NA; CDR3aa: ASSENRVEGAEAF
j_gene: TRBJ2-1; d_gene: NA; v_gene: TRBV6-1; abundance: once; CDR3aa: ASSEAERYNEQF
j_gene: TRBJ2-3; d_gene: TRBD2; v_gene: TRBV5-6; abundance: NA; CDR3aa: ASSLEGLAGYPQDTQY
j_gene: TRBJ1-1; d_gene: NA; v_gene: TRBV5-1; abundance: NA; CDR3aa: ASSLSLGNTEAF
j_gene: TRBJ2-7; d_gene: TRBD1; v_gene: TRBV6-5; abundance: NA; CDR3aa: ASSRLTGGEAQY
j_gene: TRBJ1-6; d_gene: NA; v_gene: TRBV5-6; abundance: NA; CDR3aa: ASSFLLDSPLH
j_gene: TRBJ2-7; d_gene: NA; v_gene: TRBV9; abundance: once; CDR3aa: ASSAGGPAHEQY
j_gene: TRBJ1-1; d_gene: NA; v_gene: TRBV7-9; abundance: NA; CDR3aa: ASTPSVYRAEAF
j_gene: TRBJ1-1; d_gene: NA; v_gene: TRBV19; abundance: NA; CDR3aa: ASSQSGNTEAF
j_gene: TRBJ2-7; d_gene: TRBD2; v_gene: TRBV7-9; abundance: NA; CDR3aa: ASSLGLAGDEQY
j_gene: TRBJ2-7; d_gene: NA; v_gene: TRBV27; abundance: NA; CDR3aa: ASSLSGTGHYEQY
j_gene: TRBJ2-7; d_gene: NA; v_gene: TRBV5-1; abundance: once; CDR3aa: ASSLAYPPYEQY
j_gene: TRBJ2-5; d_gene: TRBD1; v_gene: TRBV5-1; abundance: NA; CDR3aa: ASSPGGQETQY
j_gene: TRBJ2-7; d_gene: NA; v_gene: TRBV7-9; abundance: once; CDR3aa: ASSFPADGSYEQY
j_gene: TRBJ1-2; d_gene: TRBD1; v_gene: TRBV5-8; abundance: NA; CDR3aa: ASSKDRGYYGYT
j_gene: TRBJ2-7; d_gene: NA; v_gene: TRBV5-1; abundance: NA; CDR3aa: ASSLSSYEQY
j_gene: TRBJ1-1; d_gene: NA; v_gene: TRBV12-5; abundance: NA; CDR3aa: ASGLWGARTEAF
j_gene: TRBJ1-2; d_gene: NA; v_gene: TRBV6-5; abundance: NA; CDR3aa: ASSWGGVGDGYT
j_gene: TRBJ1-2; d_gene: NA; v_gene: TRBV6-5; abundance: NA; CDR3aa: ASSNSGGGYT
j_gene: TRBJ2-7; d_gene: NA; v_gene: TRBV7-9; abundance: NA; CDR3aa: ASSSSTVSYEQY
j_gene: TRBJ1-1; d_gene: TRBD1; v_gene: TRBV10-3; abundance: few; CDR3aa: ATDRGGPEAF
j_gene: TRBJ2-7; d_gene: NA; v_gene: TRBV4-1; abundance: once; CDR3aa: ASSQDKSRDPPYEQY